A single sample gave rise to the 30 T cell receptor beta chains below, sequenced in a study of early T cells in non-severe SARS-CoV-2 infection. MiXCR, applied by TCRdb to the 5' RACE reads, yields one record per CDR3 protein. The sample gives roughly 70,000 distinct CDR3 sequences, around 14% of which show up once; about 8.6% is in the top ten. The sequenced sample consisted of whole blood. The receptors come from an adult who was a healthcare worker with PCR-confirmed SARS-CoV-2 infection or an uninfected control (not recorded which).

The chain couples TRBV25-1 to TRBJ2-7; D is undetermined. This CDR3 region has 14 residues. CDR1 is MGHDK, CDR2 SYGVNS, per germline. Trimming cost V 7 bases and J 5 bases, with 18 bases left between them. The CDR3 nucleotides read TGTGCCAGCAAAAAGGCCGGAGTTCCCGACGAGCAGTACTTC. As protein: CASKKAGVPDEQYF.

The genes are TRBV5-4 and TRBJ2-7, with 10 bases identical to TRBD2. The CDR3 sequence is 15 residues long. V was clipped by 2 bases and J by 2 bases; unmatched bases: 4. From germline, CDR1 is SGHNT and CDR2 YYREEE (reference sequence). CDR3 nucleotide sequence: TGTGCCAGCAGCTTAGGAGCGGGAGGGCCCTACGAGCAGTACTTC. This encodes CASSLGAGGPYEQYF.

The V and J genes are TRBV6-5 and TRBJ2-1, with D possibly matching TRBD2 (7 bases). CDR1 is MNHEY and CDR2 is SVGAGI in the germline V gene. V lost 5 bases and J lost 2, with 22 bases in between. The CDR3 consists of 18 residues. The CDR3 protein is CASSSVLGGGKAYNEQFF. CDR3 sequence (DNA): TGTGCCAGCAGTAGCGTATTAGGGGGAGGGAAAGCCTACAATGAGCAGTTCTTC.

This clonotype turned up a few times. V gene TRBV11-3 combines with J gene TRBJ2-3; D is possibly TRBD1 (5 bases). Germline CDR1 and CDR2: SGHNT and YENEEA. This CDR3 is built from 14 residues. Trimming took off 1 base at V and 4 bases at J, with 9 bases between the two ends. The CDR3 region is CASSLGTRADTQYF. CDR3 sequence (DNA): TGTGCCAGCAGCTTAGGGACAAGAGCAGATACGCAGTATTTT.

This clonotype was recorded once. The rearrangement uses TRBV29-1 and TRBJ2-7; D is possibly TRBD2 (5 bases). This CDR3 comprises 11 residues. V gave up 7 bases and J gave up 4 bases, with 11 bases separating them. Per germline, CDR1 SQVTM and CDR2 ANQGSEA. CDR3 bases: TGCAGCGCTAGTCCGGGGTACGAGCAGTACTTC. Translation: CSASPGYEQYF.

The chain is built from TRBV12-3 or TRBV12-4 and TRBJ2-2; D might be TRBD1 or TRBD2, each matching 5 bases. The CDR3 has 14 amino acids. Trimming removed 7 bases from V and 1 base from J, with 10 bases in between. CDR3 DNA: TGTGCCAGCAACCCGGGGCTGAACACCGGGGAGCTGTTTTTT. Translating gives CASNPGLNTGELFF.

The V gene is TRBV11-2, the J gene TRBJ2-7, with 7 nucleotides matching TRBD1. Germline CDR1 and CDR2: SGHAT and FQNNGV. This CDR3 spans 17 amino acids. J gave up 3 bases and V 4 bases, and 15 bases lay outside the gene matches. The CDR3 nucleotides are TGTGCCAGCAGCTCCTTCGGTGGACACCGGGACAGCTACGAGCAGTACTTC. Residues: CASSSFGGHRDSYEQYF.

This clonotype came up many times. The chain has TRBV20-1 and TRBJ2-7, with a tentative D call TRBD2 (6 bases). The germline V gene has CDR1 DFQATT and CDR2 SNEGSKA (reference sequence). V lost 6 bases and J lost 4, with 19 bases in between. This CDR3 comprises 14 residues. The CDR3 DNA is TGCAGTGCAACGGGTGGCCAGCGGGCTTACGAGCAGTACTTC. Translating it yields CSATGGQRAYEQYF.

The rearrangement links TRBV4-1 to TRBJ2-3; TRBD1 or TRBD2 may be the D gene (5 bases each). V lost 3 bases, J lost 2 bases, and 9 bases lay in between. CDR3 size: 14 residues. The germline V gene encodes CDR1 MGHRA and CDR2 YSYEKL. DNA for the CDR3: TGCGCCAGCAGCCAGGGGGAATTCACAGATACGCAGTATTTT. It codes for CASSQGEFTDTQYF.

This clonotype was detected a few times. The genes are TRBV29-1 and TRBJ1-1; D is perhaps TRBD1 (5 bases). Per germline, CDR1 SQVTM and CDR2 ANQGSEA. The CDR3 length is 14 residues. V was trimmed by 6 bases and J by 4 bases, leaving 18 bases between them. This CDR3 reads CSVRDRDRGTEAFF. In DNA, the CDR3 is TGCAGCGTCCGGGACCGGGACCGAGGCACTGAAGCTTTCTTT.

The gene calls are TRBV20-1 and TRBJ2-1, with 10 bases aligning to TRBD2. The CDR3 is 16 amino acids. V shed 3 bases and J 4 bases; nucleotides not matched to a gene: 9. The germline gives CDR1 DFQATT, CDR2 SNEGSKA (reference sequence). CDR3 residues: CSASHRRTSGYNEQFF. The CDR3 nucleotides read TGCAGTGCTAGTCACCGGCGGACTAGCGGTTACAATGAGCAGTTCTTC.

This clonotype was seen at least ten times. J is TRBJ1-1 and V is TRBV6-5, with D unclear. Trimming removed 4 bases from V and 1 base from J, with 4 bases in between. This CDR3 is 12 amino acids long. CDR1 is MNHEY and CDR2 is SVGAGI in the germline V gene. In DNA form, the CDR3 reads TGTGCCAGCAGTTCCGCGAACACTGAAGCTTTCTTT. Encoded protein: CASSSANTEAFF.

Regarding this clonotype: A read error may explain this, as a much larger clone is one base away. The chain is built from TRBV27 and TRBJ2-3; D uncertain. The ends were cut back, 5 bases at V and 2 bases at J, with 2 bases in the middle. This CDR3 contains 11 residues. The germline V gene encodes CDR1 MNHEY and CDR2 SMNVEV (reference sequence). CDR3 in amino acids: CASSNTDTQYF. CDR3 bases: TGTGCCAGCAGTAACACAGATACGCAGTATTTT.

V is TRBV12-2 and J is TRBJ1-2; the D call of TRBD1 is as the table states it, not checked on the DNA. TRBV12-2 is designated a pseudogene. CDR3 length: 15 amino acids. CDR3 bases: TGTGCAAGTCGCTTAGAGCCAGGGGGTAACTATGGCTACACCTTC. Translating it yields CASRLEPGGNYGYTF.

This clonotype appeared many times. The chain recombines TRBV28 with TRBJ2-3; maybe TRBD2 (5 bases). The CDR3 runs 14 residues. Deletions cut 2 bases from V and 0 bases from J, with 6 bases between. Germline values: CDR1 MDHEN, CDR2 SYDVKM. The CDR3: CASSLAGSTDTQYF. The CDR3 DNA reads as TGTGCCAGCAGTTTAGCGGGTAGCACAGATACGCAGTATTTT.

This clonotype was observed at least ten times. The rearrangement links TRBV11-2 to TRBJ1-1; unclear D gene. V lost 2 bases and J 11 bases, leaving 15 bases between the germline ends. Germline V lookup: CDR1 SGHAT, CDR2 FQNNGV. This CDR3 region has 13 residues. The CDR3 region has the DNA TGTGCCAGCAGCTTAATTCGAGAGGGCAGCGCTTTCTTT. Protein product: CASSLIREGSAFF.

The table lists this clonotype with many counts. This chain joins TRBV7-3 and TRBJ2-3, with a possible D match to TRBD1 (6 bases). V was pared by 5 bases and J by 1 base, with 16 bases between. Germline CDR1 is SGHTA and CDR2 is FQGTGA. The length of the CDR3 is 16 residues. Here the CDR3 reads CASSPGTFTRTDTQYF. CDR3 sequence (DNA): TGTGCCAGCAGCCCAGGGACATTTACCCGCACAGATACGCAGTATTTT.

This clonotype has only a few counts. The chain combines TRBV10-3 with TRBJ2-7; D might be TRBD2 (6 bases). CDR1 and CDR2 from the germline V gene are ENHRY and SYGVKD. Deletions cut 2 bases from V and 0 bases from J, with 14 bases between. The CDR3 spans 16 residues. The CDR3 DNA reads as TGTGCCATCAGTGAGCCCCGGGACTCCGGCTCCTACGAGCAGTACTTC. Translation gives CAISEPRDSGSYEQYF.

The chain has TRBV11-3 and TRBJ2-2; a weak D match, TRBD1 (6 bases). The V gene's germline CDR1 is SGHNT and CDR2 YENEEA. The V and J ends lost 1 base and 6 bases respectively, with 6 bases between them. The CDR3 spans 13 residues. The CDR3 protein is CASSLGQAGELFF. As DNA, the CDR3 is TGTGCCAGCAGCTTAGGACAGGCCGGGGAGCTGTTTTTT.

This clonotype was observed at least ten times. The chain has TRBV27 and TRBJ2-1, with 12 positions matching TRBD2. The CDR3 has 16 amino acids. J lost 4 bases, V lost 5 bases, and 6 bases had no gene match. CDR1 MNHEY and CDR2 SMNVEV come from the germline V gene (reference sequence). The CDR3 nucleotides read TGTGCCAGCAGTGCCGTAGGACTAGCGGGGTACAATGAGCAGTTCTTC. This gives the protein CASSAVGLAGYNEQFF.

The rearrangement uses TRBV7-2 and TRBJ2-1; TRBD2 might be the D (5 bases). CDR3 length equals 13 residues. Germline V CDR1 and CDR2: SGHTA, FQGNSA. The V end lost 5 bases, the J end lost 6 bases, and 11 bases lay between the germline ends. CDR3: CASSSFAGNEQFF. The DNA of the CDR3 is TGTGCCAGCAGCAGTTTTGCGGGCAATGAGCAGTTCTTC.

This clonotype was counted only a few times. CDR3 protein: CSTNGGYNEQFF. CDR3 nucleotides: TGCAGCACTAACGGGGGATACAATGAGCAGTTCTTC. The chain carries TRBV29-1 and TRBJ2-1; D possibly corresponds to TRBD2 (6 bases). The CDR3 length is 12 residues. From germline, CDR1 is SQVTM and CDR2 ANQGSEA. V lost 8 bases to trimming and J lost 4 bases, with 12 bases between them.

This clonotype was detected ten times or more. The chain combines TRBV7-9 with TRBJ2-2; 7 bases agree with TRBD1. The J segment lost 0 bases and the V segment lost 1 base, leaving 2 bases of the junction unmatched. Looked up from germline, CDR1 is SEHNR and CDR2 is FQNEAQ (reference sequence). This CDR3 has 16 amino acids. The CDR3 DNA reads TGTGCCAGCAGCTTAGGGACAGGTTCGAACACCGGGGAGCTGTTTTTT. Translation gives CASSLGTGSNTGELFF.

Many counts were recorded for this clonotype. One junction end does not reproduce the germline sequence, and a read error may be involved. The CDR3 is CASSQVSSMVF. CDR3 sequence (DNA): TGTGCCAGCAGCCAAGTTAGTAGCATGGTCTTC. This rearrangement joins TRBV3-1 to TRBJ2-1; D is undetermined. This CDR3 spans 11 amino acids. Germline V CDR1 and CDR2: LGHDT, YNNKEL (reference sequence).

The chain recombines TRBV7-2 with TRBJ1-3, with 8 bases matching TRBD1. The J segment lost 9 bases and the V segment lost 4 bases, leaving 14 bases of the junction unmatched. This CDR3 spans 16 amino acids. The germline V gene has CDR1 SGHTA and CDR2 FQGNSA. Written as DNA, the CDR3 is TGTGCCAGCAGCTCCCGGGGCGGACAGGGCTTACGCACCATATATTTT. Amino acid sequence: CASSSRGGQGLRTIYF. Full variable domain (missing parts from reference TRBV7-2 and TRBJ1-3): GAGVSQSPSNKVTEKGKDVELRCDPISGHTALYWYRQSLGQGLEFLIYFQGNSAPDKSGLPSDRFSAERTGGSVSTLTIQRTQQEDSAVYLCASSSRGGQGLRTIYFGEGSWLTVV.

This rearrangement joins TRBV21-1 to TRBJ1-5; the D call in the table, TRBD1, was not verified against the DNA. TRBV21-1 is a pseudogene segment. The CDR3 is 15 residues long. The CDR3: CASSNREKCNQPQHF. As DNA, the CDR3 is TGTGCCAGCAGCAACAGGGAGAAGTGCAATCAGCCCCAGCATTTT.

This clonotype was seen many times. The chain couples TRBV28 to TRBJ2-1, with D perhaps TRBD2 (6 bases). Per the germline V gene, CDR1 is MDHEN and CDR2 is SYDVKM. The CDR3 extends over 14 amino acids. V gave up 1 base and J gave up 7 bases, with 11 bases separating them. CDR3 region: CASSLLALANEQFF. CDR3 nucleotide sequence: TGTGCCAGCAGTTTATTGGCACTAGCAAATGAGCAGTTCTTC.

V and J are TRBV6-6 and TRBJ2-7; tentative D call: TRBD1 (5 bases). V gave up 2 bases and J gave up 6 bases, with 14 bases separating them. This CDR3 spans 14 amino acids. CDR1 and CDR2 (germline): MNHNY, SVGAGI (reference sequence). CDR3 protein: CASSYDFQGIEQYF. CDR3 DNA sequence: TGTGCCAGCAGTTACGATTTCCAGGGTATCGAGCAGTACTTC.

This clonotype was seen only a few times. The junction departs from the called germline gene at one end, perhaps through a read error. The CDR3 bases are TGCAGCGCTGAAAATAGCGGGAGGGCCGTGAATACGCAGTATTTT. Translating gives CSAENSGRAVNTQYF. V usage is TRBV29-1 and J usage is TRBJ2-3; 11 positions match TRBD2. The CDR3 has 15 amino acids. CDR1 is SQVTM and CDR2 is ANQGSEA in the germline V gene.

V and J are TRBV6-5 and TRBJ2-1; D gene unclear. V dropped 0 bases and J dropped 4 bases, with 7 bases sitting between them. This CDR3 region has 14 residues. Germline-derived CDR1 and CDR2 are MNHEY and SVGAGI. The CDR3 here is CASSYSLGYNEQFF. In nucleotides, the CDR3 is TGTGCCAGCAGTTACTCGCTGGGATACAATGAGCAGTTCTTC.